This T cell receptor beta chain stems from a study of T-cell reconstitution after alpha-beta-depleted transplantation in children. This clonotype was detected ten times or more. The CDR3 sequence is 14 residues long. Unmatched junction bases numbered 4, after V lost 4 bases and J lost 6 bases. Germline CDR1 reads MDHEN; CDR2 reads SYDVKM. Construction of the TCRbeta library involved unique molecular identifiers. Each CDR3 protein gets one entry after TCRdb re-called the PCR reads with MiXCR. This table has under 300,000 distinct CDR3 sequences, 9.7% appearing once. The rearrangement links TRBV28 to TRBJ1-5; TRBD1 aligns across 9 bases. The receptor was derived from a human donor who donated a stem cell graft to a child with SCID. This sample comprised PBMCs from the stem cell graft donor, obtained from the stem cell graft. The CDR3 DNA follows: TGTGCCAGCAGTTCGAGACAGGGGGGTCAGCCCCAGCATTTT. The encoded protein is CASSSRQGGQPQHF. Variable domain in full (rest from reference TRBV28 and TRBJ1-5): DVKVTQSSRYLVKRTGEKVFLECVQDMDHENMFWYRQDPGLGLRLIYFSYDVKMKEKGDIPEGYSVSREKKERFSLILESASTNQTSMYLCASSSRQGGQPQHFGDGTRLSIL.